This T cell receptor (beta chain) derives from a study of T cells in Graves' hyperthyroidism and ophthalmopathy. TCR beta CDR3 region amplification was performed from RNA transcripts. With the HTBI primer set, the TCR CDR3 went through a first round of RT-PCR. MiXCR, run by TCRdb on the multiplex PCR reads, gives a single entry per CDR3 protein. The sample records some 560,000 distinct CDR3 sequences, approximately 14% being singletons. The CDR3 has 16 amino acids. Germline CDR1 is LGHDT and CDR2 is YNNKEL (reference sequence). The J segment lost 7 bases and the V segment lost 2 bases, leaving 14 bases of the junction unmatched. With respect to this clonotype: This may stem from a read error, because a much larger clone lies one nucleotide away.

This chain joins TRBV3-1 and TRBJ2-7; TRBD2 aligns across 7 bases. The TCR comes from a woman in her twenties or thirties with Graves' hyperthyroidism. Sequenced input: blood. CDR3 region: CASSQKPLGPAGEQYF. In DNA, the CDR3 is TGTGCCAGCAGCCAAAAGCCTTTGGGACCAGCGGGAGAGCAGTACTTC.